This TCR beta chain appears in the sequencing data of a study of blood T cell repertoires in COVID-19. As for the study in general: Acute and convalescent COVID-19 specimens originated in the United States, Italy and Spain.

Authors' methods: It was from reference gene primer amplification that nucleated cell counts were estimated. Clones were sequenced by immunoSEQ multiplex PCR, and TCRdb holds only the in-frame ones, with some missing. D and trimming come from the DNA, and the V and J calls and clone size come from that table. The sample shows over 75,000 clones, roughly 89% of them seen only once. Material: peripheral blood. This sequence was found in a woman aged 80 or over with active COVID-19.

As DNA, the CDR3 is TGCGCCAGCAGCCCCGGTGATGGGACAGGGCTACGTGAGCAGTACTTC. This encodes CASSPGDGTGLREQYF. V usage is TRBV5-1 and J usage is TRBJ2-7; 9 nucleotides match TRBD1. V shed 4 bases and J 7 bases; nucleotides not matched to a gene: 15. CDR1 is SGHRS, CDR2 YFSETQ, per germline. The CDR3 is 16 residues long.